The 30 T cell receptor beta chains given below trace back to one sample, sequenced in a study of control samples from healthy donors and cancer patients. Profiled with immunoSEQ multiplex PCR; TCRdb holds only in-frame clones, not every one. Among under 200,000 clones, 80% to 90% were seen once, and the ten largest hold 4.9%. Sample: blood. The source is a woman aged 30 to 39 in good health.

The chain joins TRBV19 to TRBJ2-5, with D perhaps TRBD1 (6 bases). Trimming shortened V by 2 bases and J by 5 bases, and 9 bases separated the two germline ends. The germline CDR1 and CDR2 sequences are LNHDA and SQIVND (reference sequence). The CDR3 runs to 13 residues. The CDR3 region has the DNA TGTGCCAGTAGTATAACAGGGAAGGAGACCCAGTACTTC. Translated: CASSITGKETQYF.

The chain couples TRBV5-4 to TRBJ2-1; D might be TRBD2 (5 bases). The germline V and J ends were trimmed by 3 bases and 7 bases, with 14 bases remaining between them. The length of the CDR3 is 14 residues. Germline V gene lookup returns CDR1 SGHNT and CDR2 YYREEE (reference sequence). This CDR3 is CASSWELRSNEQFF. The CDR3 DNA is TGTGCCAGCAGCTGGGAGTTGAGGTCGAATGAGCAGTTCTTC.

J is TRBJ2-1 and V is TRBV6-2 or TRBV6-3; D is perhaps TRBD1 (6 bases). This CDR3 has 15 amino acids. The ends were cut back, 4 bases at V and 12 bases at J, with 22 bases in the middle. Germline assignment: CDR1 MNHEY and CDR2 SVGEGT. The CDR3 coding sequence is TGTGCCAGCAGTTTCCGGGCCGTGGGGGCGAGGGGGCAGTTCTTC. It is translated as CASSFRAVGARGQFF.

This chain links TRBV9 with TRBJ2-3; D possibly corresponds to TRBD1 (6 bases). The germline CDR1 and CDR2 sequences are SGDLS and YYNGEE. CDR3 length: 15 amino acids. Deletions cut 5 bases from V and 4 bases from J, with 17 bases between. The CDR3 protein is CASSQQGGLADTQYF. DNA for the CDR3: TGTGCCAGCAGTCAACAGGGTGGCTTAGCAGATACGCAGTATTTT. The full variable domain, completed using reference TRBV9 and TRBJ2-3, is DSGVTQTPKHLITATGQRVTLRCSPRSGDLSVYWYQQSLDQGLQFLIQYYNGEERAKGNILERFSAQQFPDLHSELNLSSLELGDSALYFCASSQQGGLADTQYFGPGTRLTVL.

The rearrangement links TRBV7-8 to TRBJ2-1; 14 bases match TRBD2. V gave up 4 bases and J gave up 10 bases; unmatched junction bases: 9. CDR3 size: 16 residues. Germline V gene lookup returns CDR1 SGHVS and CDR2 FQNEAQ. The CDR3 nucleotides read TGTGCCAGCAGCTGGGCCGGGACTAGCGGGAGTAACGAGCAGTTCTTC. Its protein is CASSWAGTSGSNEQFF.

This chain connects TRBV2 to TRBJ1-4; no reliable D call. V lost 6 bases and J lost 2, with 16 bases in between. The germline CDR1 and CDR2 sequences are SNHLY and FYNNEI. The CDR3 covers 16 residues. As DNA, the CDR3 is TGTGCCAGCAGGGGCGGGTCCGGAGGGACTAATGAAAAACTGTTTTTT. This translates into CASRGGSGGTNEKLFF.

This chain links TRBV12-3 or TRBV12-4 with TRBJ1-5; the D gene is possibly TRBD1 (6 bases). The CDR3 spans 13 residues. V gave up 5 bases and J gave up 1 base, with 6 bases separating them. This chain's CDR3 is CASSQGSNQPQHF. DNA of the CDR3: TGTGCCAGCAGTCAGGGGAGCAATCAGCCCCAGCATTTT.

The chain couples TRBV18 to TRBJ2-2, with TRBD1 matching 12 bases. The V segment lost 1 base and the J segment 1 base; nucleotides outside the gene matches: 4. Germline V CDR1 and CDR2: KGHSH, LQKENI. This CDR3 has 18 amino acids. CDR3 protein: CASSPRGTGGLNTGELFF. The CDR3 coding sequence is TGTGCCAGCTCACCACGAGGGACAGGGGGCTTGAACACCGGGGAGCTGTTTTTT.

This chain connects TRBV5-5 to TRBJ1-2; D gene ambiguous. Germline V gene data show CDR1 as SGHKS and CDR2 as YYEKEE (reference sequence). CDR3 length: 13 amino acids. Trimming stripped 7 bases from V and 7 bases from J, with 17 bases between. DNA of the CDR3: TGTGCCAGCGGACTTCCACCTGGCAGTGGCTACACCTTC. It encodes CASGLPPGSGYTF.

This chain uses TRBV12-5 with TRBJ2-7; 7 positions agree with TRBD1. The CDR3 covers 14 residues. CDR1 is LGHNT, CDR2 FRNRAP, per germline. The V segment lost 2 bases and the J segment 5 bases; nucleotides outside the gene matches: 6. The CDR3 protein is CASGLRQGRDEQYF. CDR3 DNA sequence: TGTGCTAGTGGTTTGCGACAGGGCCGTGACGAGCAGTACTTC.

This chain links TRBV2 with TRBJ1-5; D might be TRBD1 (5 bases). Germline values: CDR1 SNHLY, CDR2 FYNNEI. The V gene lost 7 bases and the J gene lost 9 bases, with 16 bases spanning the gap. The CDR3 is made up of 13 amino acids. CDR3 nucleotides: TGTGCCAGCACTGAGGAGGGGAGGCTGCCCCAGCATTTT. Translation: CASTEEGRLPQHF.

This rearrangement joins TRBV30 to TRBJ1-3; D ambiguous. V lost 1 base and J lost 0, with 10 bases in between. The CDR3 contains 15 residues. CDR1 GTSNPN and CDR2 SVGIG come from the germline V gene (reference sequence). CDR3 region: CAWSAQGFSGNTIYF. As DNA, the CDR3 is TGTGCCTGGAGTGCTCAAGGATTCTCTGGAAACACCATATATTTT.

This rearrangement joins TRBV28 to TRBJ2-1; 10 nucleotides agree with TRBD2. CDR3 size: 14 residues. V lost 5 bases to trimming and J lost 7 bases; unmatched junction nucleotides: 5. Germline CDR1 is MDHEN and CDR2 is SYDVKM. The CDR3 region is CASSMTSGFNEQFF. DNA of the CDR3: TGTGCCAGCAGTATGACTAGCGGGTTTAATGAGCAGTTCTTC.

The chain links TRBV7-2 to TRBJ2-1, with TRBD2 matching over 8 bases. With V trimmed by 4 bases and J by 4 bases, 6 bases remained unmatched. Germline loops: CDR1 SGHTA, CDR2 FQGNSA. The CDR3 consists of 15 residues. The CDR3 nucleotides read TGTGCCAGCAGCTCCCGACTAGCGCCTTACAATGAGCAGTTCTTC. Encoded protein: CASSSRLAPYNEQFF.

The chain is built from TRBV28 and TRBJ1-2; no reliable D call. V dropped 7 bases and J dropped 4 bases, with 10 bases sitting between them. In germline, CDR1 is MDHEN, CDR2 SYDVKM. The CDR3 runs 12 residues. CDR3 loop: CASNVGSYGYTF. The CDR3 region has the DNA TGTGCCAGCAATGTGGGGAGCTATGGCTACACCTTC.

The genes are TRBV19 and TRBJ2-7; D may match TRBD1 or TRBD2 (7 bases each). CDR1 is LNHDA and CDR2 is SQIVND in the germline V gene (reference sequence). V was pared by 2 bases and J by 2 bases, with 13 bases between. This CDR3 has 15 amino acids. The CDR3 sequence: CASSITSGGAYEQYF. The CDR3 DNA reads TGTGCCAGTAGTATAACGTCAGGGGGGGCCTACGAGCAGTACTTC.

The chain employs TRBV30 and TRBJ2-5, with 10 bases aligning to TRBD1. Germline lookup yields CDR1 GTSNPN and CDR2 SVGIG (reference sequence). The CDR3 is 15 residues long. Trimming took 0 bases from V and 5 from J; bases not matched to a gene: 6. The CDR3 region is CAWSVGQGEAETQYF. Written as DNA, the CDR3 is TGTGCCTGGAGTGTCGGACAGGGGGAGGCGGAGACCCAGTACTTC.

This chain uses TRBV19 with TRBJ1-5; the match to TRBD1 covers 11 bases. The CDR3 contains 18 residues. CDR1 is LNHDA and CDR2 is SQIVND in the germline V gene (reference sequence). The V segment lost 6 bases and the J segment 4 bases; nucleotides outside the gene matches: 14. The CDR3 sequence is CASSPLRPGQGENQPQHF. In DNA, the CDR3 is TGTGCCAGTAGCCCTCTCAGACCGGGACAGGGGGAAAATCAGCCCCAGCATTTT.

The V and J genes are TRBV10-1 and TRBJ2-4, with TRBD1 matching over 8 bases. The CDR3 spans 17 residues. CDR1 is WNHNN, CDR2 SYGVQD, per germline (reference sequence). V gave up 2 bases and J gave up 6 bases; unmatched junction bases: 12. CDR3 loop: CASSEGQRGQVGNIQYF. The CDR3 DNA is TGCGCCAGCAGTGAGGGACAAAGGGGACAGGTCGGAAACATTCAGTACTTC.

This chain joins TRBV7-9 and TRBJ2-1; 8 bases align to TRBD2. CDR1 and CDR2 from the germline V gene are SEHNR and FQNEAQ (reference sequence). The CDR3 covers 16 residues. V lost 5 bases, J lost 2 bases, and 8 bases stayed unmatched. The CDR3 DNA reads as TGTGCCAGCAGCCAACTCAGCGGGAGAGCCTACAATGAGCAGTTCTTC. Amino acids: CASSQLSGRAYNEQFF.

V gene TRBV5-6 combines with J gene TRBJ1-1; TRBD1 matches 7 bases. The CDR3 runs to 15 residues. The ends lost 4 bases at V and 2 bases at J; junction bases unmatched: 8. Germline values: CDR1 SGHDT, CDR2 YYEEEE. Written as DNA, the CDR3 is TGTGCCAGCAGCGCCGCCGGGACAGTTAACACTGAAGCTTTCTTT. Translating gives CASSAAGTVNTEAFF.

This clone was found once. The chain has TRBV6-6 and TRBJ1-5; possibly TRBD1 for D (5 bases). The germline V and J ends were trimmed by 0 bases and 3 bases, with 12 bases remaining between them. Germline assignment: CDR1 MNHNY and CDR2 SVGAGI (reference sequence). The CDR3 has 16 residues. CDR3: CASSYSRGFSNQPQHF. The DNA of the CDR3 is TGTGCCAGCAGTTACTCTAGGGGATTTTCCAATCAGCCCCAGCATTTT.

This clone was seen a handful of times. This chain connects TRBV24-1 to TRBJ2-5; the D call may be TRBD1 or TRBD2 (5 bases each). V dropped 12 bases and J dropped 2 bases, with 12 bases sitting between them. There are 12 residues in the CDR3. From germline, CDR1 is KGHDR and CDR2 SFDVKD. Written as DNA, the CDR3 is TGTGCCGTCGGGACGGATCAAGAGACCCAGTACTTC. This encodes CAVGTDQETQYF.

This clone was observed once. The V call is TRBV2, the J call TRBJ2-5; possibly TRBD2 for D (5 bases). V lost 8 bases, J lost 1 base, and 8 bases lay in between. CDR1 and CDR2 (germline): SNHLY, FYNNEI. The CDR3 runs 12 residues. CDR3 in amino acids: CASDTSQETQYF. CDR3 in DNA: TGTGCCAGCGATACTAGCCAAGAGACCCAGTACTTC.

The chain joins TRBV9 to TRBJ2-5; D unresolved. V lost 3 bases and J lost 6, with 9 bases in between. The length of the CDR3 is 12 residues. From germline, CDR1 is SGDLS and CDR2 YYNGEE. CDR3 loop: CASSGAAKTQYF. CDR3 DNA sequence: TGTGCCAGCAGCGGGGCGGCGAAGACCCAGTACTTC.

With regard to this clone: The identical CDR3 is also encoded by other nucleotide sequences in the sample. This chain links TRBV7-9 with TRBJ1-5, with D perhaps matching TRBD1 (5 bases). Germline loops: CDR1 SEHNR, CDR2 FQNEAQ (reference sequence). V lost 3 bases to trimming and J lost 2 bases, with 11 bases between them. The CDR3 runs to 15 residues. CDR3 protein: CASSFGGGGNQPQHF. CDR3 DNA sequence: TGTGCCAGCAGCTTCGGGGGAGGGGGCAATCAGCCCCAGCATTTT.

This sequence joins TRBV4-1 and TRBJ2-3; TRBD1 agrees at 9 bases. Per germline, CDR1 MGHRA and CDR2 YSYEKL. The CDR3 is made up of 16 amino acids. Trimming took 5 bases from V and 5 from J; bases not matched to a gene: 11. CDR3 coding DNA: TGCGCCAGCAGCGCTGGACACAGGGGGCTTAAAGATACGCAGTATTTT. This codes for CASSAGHRGLKDTQYF.

This clone is labeled medium-sized. CDR3 residues: CASSQEEGGGDTEAFF. For the CDR3, the DNA is TGTGCCAGCAGCCAAGAAGAGGGTGGGGGGGACACTGAAGCTTTCTTT. V gene TRBV4-2 combines with J gene TRBJ1-1; a weak D match, TRBD1 (5 bases). The CDR3 is 16 amino acids. V lost 0 bases and J 3 bases, leaving 14 bases between the germline ends. Germline loops: CDR1 LGHNA, CDR2 YNFKEQ.

The chain links TRBV4-2 to TRBJ2-7, with TRBD1 as a possible D gene (5 bases). This CDR3 is built from 18 residues. Germline V gives CDR1 LGHNA, CDR2 YNFKEQ. Trimming took 1 base from V and 1 from J, leaving 20 bases between them. CDR3 bases: TGTGCCAGCAGCCAAGGGGGCCTAGGGGCCCCCCTTTCCTACGAGCAGTACTTC. It translates to CASSQGGLGAPLSYEQYF.

This rearrangement joins TRBV10-3 to TRBJ2-6, with D possibly called TRBD1 or TRBD2 (7 bases each). CDR1 is ENHRY and CDR2 is SYGVKD in the germline V gene. The CDR3 has 17 amino acids. The V end was cut by 7 bases, the J end by 0 bases, with 16 bases between. The CDR3 spells CAITGEGAVSGANVLTF. CDR3 bases: TGTGCCATCACCGGGGAGGGGGCCGTCTCTGGGGCCAACGTCCTGACTTTC.